The clone carrying this T cell receptor beta chain was seen at least ten times. The antigen is not known. The CDR3 contains 13 residues. V shed 0 bases and J shed 4 bases, with 6 bases lying between them. CDR1 and CDR2 (germline): SGHAT, FQNNGV. TCRdb re-derived calls from the 5' RACE reads in MiXCR, one entry per CDR3 protein. The sample lists 390,000 or so distinct CDR3 sequences; around 20% were seen once. The record originates from a study of CD8 T cells in ankylosing spondylitis. Study-level points and caveats: Within matched ankylosing spondylitis synovial fluid, disease-linked clones were reportedly significantly enriched. Blood from ankylosing spondylitis patients appeared to carry a characteristic roughly 8-variant TCR beta motif. Disease-associated clonotypes exhibited CD8+ identity and were relatively infrequent in peripheral blood.

Sequenced material: blood, either unsorted or a sorted T cell fraction (not recorded which). The receptor comes from a male donor with ankylosing spondylitis. This chain uses TRBV11-2 with TRBJ1-1; a possible D gene is TRBD1 (5 bases). The CDR3: CASSLEGVTEAFF. The CDR3 coding sequence is TGTGCCAGCAGCTTAGAAGGGGTCACTGAAGCTTTCTTT.